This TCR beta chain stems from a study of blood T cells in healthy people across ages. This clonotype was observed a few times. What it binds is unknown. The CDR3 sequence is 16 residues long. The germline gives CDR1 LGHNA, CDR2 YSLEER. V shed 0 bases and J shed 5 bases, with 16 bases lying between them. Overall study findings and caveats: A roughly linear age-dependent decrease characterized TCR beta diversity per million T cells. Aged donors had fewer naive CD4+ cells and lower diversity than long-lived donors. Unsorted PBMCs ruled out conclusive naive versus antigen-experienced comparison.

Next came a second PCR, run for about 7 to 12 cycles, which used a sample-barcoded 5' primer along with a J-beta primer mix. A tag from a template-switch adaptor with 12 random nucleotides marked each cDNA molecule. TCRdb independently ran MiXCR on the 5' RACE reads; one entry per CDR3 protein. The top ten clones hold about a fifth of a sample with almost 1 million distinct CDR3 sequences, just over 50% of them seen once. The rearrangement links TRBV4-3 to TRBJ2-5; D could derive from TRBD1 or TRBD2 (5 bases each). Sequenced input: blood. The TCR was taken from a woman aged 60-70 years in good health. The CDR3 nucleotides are TGCGCCAGCAGCCAAGAAGGGACCTCAAGGGTCGAGACCCAGTACTTC. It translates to CASSQEGTSRVETQYF.